This T cell receptor beta chain was profiled in a study of T cell clonality in common variable immunodeficiency. Study results and caveats: Compared with controls, CVID subjects had fewer shared TCRbeta clones. Common variable immunodeficiency TCR beta sequences reportedly had fewer deletions and N-nucleotide insertions.

This clone was detected only a few times. Antigen unknown. The CDR3 is cut off 3 residues early in the read; its end comes from the germline J gene. Libraries were prepared by immunoSEQ multiplex PCR; TCRdb keeps only in-frame clonotypes and omits some of them. This table holds 25,000 or so clones with no singletons; the top ten claim approximately 24%. The germline CDR1 and CDR2 sequences are GTSNPN and SVGIG (reference sequence). There are 14 residues in the CDR3. After removal of 1 base from V and 4 bases from J, the junction contained 4 bases not matched to a gene. The material sequenced was peripheral blood mononuclear cells. The chain recombines TRBV30 with TRBJ2-5, with TRBD2 matching over 9 bases. The TCR sequence derives from a human donor with common variable immunodeficiency. CDR3 bases read: TGTGCCTGGAGTGGCCTAGCGGGGTCAGAGACC. Amino acid sequence: CAWSGLAGSET. The entire CDR3 is CAWSGLAGSETQYF. Together with reference TRBV30 and TRBJ2-5, the CDR3 gives the full variable domain: SQTIHQWPATLVQPVGSPLSLECTVEGTSNPNLYWYRQAAGRGLQLLFYSVGIGQISSEVPQNLSASRPQDRQFILSSKKLLLSDSGFYLCAWSGLAGSETQYFGPGTRLLVL.